Reported below is one TCR beta chain. These data originate in a study of OX40 agonist ivuxolimab in advanced cancers. Assay used: immunoSEQ multiplex PCR; TCRdb lists only in-frame clones, some missing. The table shows under 80,000 clones, with over 75% occurring only once. Germline V gene data show CDR1 as ENHRY and CDR2 as SYGVKD. This CDR3 is built from 14 residues. Trimming removed 6 bases at V and 2 bases at J, with 12 bases between. The clonotype was recovered from an adult with an advanced solid tumor such as melanoma, head and neck, liver or kidney cancer. The chain is built from TRBV10-3 and TRBJ2-3; possibly TRBD1 for D (5 bases). Sequences were derived from CD4+ or CD8+ T cells sorted from blood, sampled in a trial of the OX40 agonist ivuxolimab. The CDR3 DNA reads TGTGCCATCAGGGGCCCAGGGAACACAGATACGCAGTATTTT. Translated: CAIRGPGNTDTQYF.